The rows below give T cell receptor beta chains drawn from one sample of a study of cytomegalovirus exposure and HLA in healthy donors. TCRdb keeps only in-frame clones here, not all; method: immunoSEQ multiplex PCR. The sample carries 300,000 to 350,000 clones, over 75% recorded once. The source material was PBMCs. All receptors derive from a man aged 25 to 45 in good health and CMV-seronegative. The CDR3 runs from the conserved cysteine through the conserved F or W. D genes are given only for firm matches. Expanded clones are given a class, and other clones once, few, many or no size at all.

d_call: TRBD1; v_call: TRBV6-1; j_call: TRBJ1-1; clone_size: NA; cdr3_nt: TGTGCCAGCAGCGGGACAGTGAACACTGAAGCTTTCTTT; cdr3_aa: CASSGTVNTEAFF
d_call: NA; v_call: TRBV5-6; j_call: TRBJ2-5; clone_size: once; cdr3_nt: TGTGCCAGCAGCTTTGGTTTAGGGGGGAGGGTACAAGAGACCCAGTACTTC; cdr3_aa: CASSFGLGGRVQETQYF
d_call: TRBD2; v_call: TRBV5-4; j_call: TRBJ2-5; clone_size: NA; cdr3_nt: TGTGCCAGCAGCTTGGGCGGGGGCCAAGAGACCCAGTACTTC; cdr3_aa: CASSLGGGQETQYF
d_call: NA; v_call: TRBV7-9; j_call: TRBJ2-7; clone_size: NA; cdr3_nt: TGTGCCAGCAGCTTAGACTGGAGACAAACGGGGGAGCAGTACTTC; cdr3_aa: CASSLDWRQTGEQYF
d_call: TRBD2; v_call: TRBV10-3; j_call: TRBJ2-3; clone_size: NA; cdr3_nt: TGTGCCATCAGTGACGGGGGGATGGATACGCAGTATTTT; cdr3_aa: CAISDGGMDTQYF
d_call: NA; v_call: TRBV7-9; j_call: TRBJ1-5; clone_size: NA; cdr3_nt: TGTGCCAGCAGCTTAGAAGGGGTGACGAACAATCAGCCCCAGCATTTT; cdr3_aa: CASSLEGVTNNQPQHF
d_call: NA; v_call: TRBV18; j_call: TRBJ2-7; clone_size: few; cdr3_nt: TGTGCCAGCTCACCGCCCGGGACTGCTGCCTACGAGCAGTACTTC; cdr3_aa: CASSPPGTAAYEQYF
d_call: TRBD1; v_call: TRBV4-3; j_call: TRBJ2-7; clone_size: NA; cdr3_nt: TGCGCCAGCAGCACCCGTACCGAGGACAGGGTAACGGGTAGGTACGAGCAGTACTTC; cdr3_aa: CASSTRTEDRVTGRYEQYF
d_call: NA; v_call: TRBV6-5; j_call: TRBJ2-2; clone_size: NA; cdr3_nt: TGTGCCAGCAGTTGGCAGGGCGACACCGGGGAGCTGTTTTTT; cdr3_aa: CASSWQGDTGELFF
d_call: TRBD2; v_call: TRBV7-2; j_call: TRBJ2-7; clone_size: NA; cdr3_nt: TGTGCCAGCAGCTCCATGAGCGGGGGGGCGTTGTACGAGCAGTACTTC; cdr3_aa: CASSSMSGGALYEQYF
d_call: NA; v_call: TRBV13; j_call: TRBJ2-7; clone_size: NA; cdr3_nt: TGTGCCAGCAGCCCCCCGACAGCCTACGAGCAGTACTTC; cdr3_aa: CASSPPTAYEQYF
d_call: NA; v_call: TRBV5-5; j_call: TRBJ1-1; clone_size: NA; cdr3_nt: TGTGCCAGCAGCCGACAGCTTTTCAACACTGAAGCTTTCTTT; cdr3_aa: CASSRQLFNTEAFF
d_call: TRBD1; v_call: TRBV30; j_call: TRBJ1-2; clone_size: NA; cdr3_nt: TGTGCCTGGAGAGACAGGGGTTCCTATGGCTACACCTTC; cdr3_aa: CAWRDRGSYGYTF
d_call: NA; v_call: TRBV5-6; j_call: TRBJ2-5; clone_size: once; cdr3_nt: TGTGCCAGCAGAATCGGGGAGACCCAGTACTTC; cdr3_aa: CASRIGETQYF
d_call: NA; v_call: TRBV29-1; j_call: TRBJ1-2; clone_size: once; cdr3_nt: TGCAGCGTTAGCGAGGCAGGGGTGAGTGGCTACACCTTC; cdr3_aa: CSVSEAGVSGYTF
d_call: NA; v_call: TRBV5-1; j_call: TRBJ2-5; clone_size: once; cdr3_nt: TGCGCCAGCAGCTACAGCATTCAAGAGACCCAGTACTTC; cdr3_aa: CASSYSIQETQYF
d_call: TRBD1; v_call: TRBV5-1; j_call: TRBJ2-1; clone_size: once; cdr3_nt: TGCGCCAGCAGCCCGGGACAGGGGGCGCGCGATGAGCAGTTCTTC; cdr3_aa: CASSPGQGARDEQFF
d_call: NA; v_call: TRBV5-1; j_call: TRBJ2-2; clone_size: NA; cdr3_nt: TGCGCCAGCAGCTTGGCCTGGGGGGACACCGGGGAGCTGTTTTTT; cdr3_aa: CASSLAWGDTGELFF
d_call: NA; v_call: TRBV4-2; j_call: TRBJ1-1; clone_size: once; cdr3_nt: TGTGCCAGCAGCCAAGGCGGTAACACTGAAGCTTTCTTT; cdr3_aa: CASSQGGNTEAFF
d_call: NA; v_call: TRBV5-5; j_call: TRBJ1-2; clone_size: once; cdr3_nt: TGTGCCAGCAGCTTATCAGGGCCCTATGGCTACACCTTC; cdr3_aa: CASSLSGPYGYTF
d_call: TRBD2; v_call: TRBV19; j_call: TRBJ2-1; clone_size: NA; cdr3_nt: TGTGCCAGTAGTATAGTACGGGGGGCCTACAATGAGCAGTTCTTC; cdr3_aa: CASSIVRGAYNEQFF
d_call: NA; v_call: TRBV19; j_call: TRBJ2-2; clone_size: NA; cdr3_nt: TGTGCCAGTAGTATGCCCTCAGTTGCCGGGGAGCTGTTTTTT; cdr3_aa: CASSMPSVAGELFF
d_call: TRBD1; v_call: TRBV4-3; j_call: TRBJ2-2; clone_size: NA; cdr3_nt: TGCGCCAGCAGCCCCGGGACAGCGGTGAGCACCGGGGAGCTGTTTTTT; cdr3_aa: CASSPGTAVSTGELFF
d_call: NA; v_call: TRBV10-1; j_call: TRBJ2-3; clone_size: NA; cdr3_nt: TGCGCCAGCAGTGAAGGGCCGGGGGTGAAAGATACGCAGTATTTT; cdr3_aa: CASSEGPGVKDTQYF
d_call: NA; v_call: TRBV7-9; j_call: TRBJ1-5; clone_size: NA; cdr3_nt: TGTGCCAGCAGCCGAAGTGGGGGCAGCAATCAGCCCCAGCATTTT; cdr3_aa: CASSRSGGSNQPQHF
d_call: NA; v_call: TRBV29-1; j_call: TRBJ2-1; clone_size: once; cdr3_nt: TGCAGCGTTAGAGACGGGTATATCTCCTACAATGAGCAGTTCTTC; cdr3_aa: CSVRDGYISYNEQFF
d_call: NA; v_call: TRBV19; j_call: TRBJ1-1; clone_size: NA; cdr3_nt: TGTGCCAGTAGTATAGCTGGCAGGCCGGGGGCTTTCTTT; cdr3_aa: CASSIAGRPGAFF
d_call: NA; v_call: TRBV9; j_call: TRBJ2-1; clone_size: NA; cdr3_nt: TGTGCCAGCAGCGTAGTCCTTACACAATACAATGAGCAGTTCTTC; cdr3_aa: CASSVVLTQYNEQFF
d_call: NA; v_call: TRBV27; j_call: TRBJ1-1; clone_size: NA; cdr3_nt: TGTGCCAGCAGTACGACCCTCGGATGGAGCACTGAAGCTTTCTTT; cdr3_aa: CASSTTLGWSTEAFF
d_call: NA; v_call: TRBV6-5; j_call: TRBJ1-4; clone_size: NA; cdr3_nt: TGTGCCAGCAGGAACAGGGAACTTAATGAAAAACTGTTTTTT; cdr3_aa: CASRNRELNEKLFF
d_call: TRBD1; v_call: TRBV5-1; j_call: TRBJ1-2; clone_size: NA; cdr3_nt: TGCGCCAGCAGCTCGGACAGGGGGCTGGGTGGCTACACCTTC; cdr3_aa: CASSSDRGLGGYTF
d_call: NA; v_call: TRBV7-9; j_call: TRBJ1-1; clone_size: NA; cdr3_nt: TGTGCCAGCAGCTCCGAAGGGACACTGAACACTGAAGCTTTCTTT; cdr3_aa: CASSSEGTLNTEAFF
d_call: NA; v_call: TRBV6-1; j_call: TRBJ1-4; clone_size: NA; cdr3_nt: TGTGCCAGCAGTGGGTACGAGGGCTGGGGTGAAAAACTGTTTTTT; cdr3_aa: CASSGYEGWGEKLFF
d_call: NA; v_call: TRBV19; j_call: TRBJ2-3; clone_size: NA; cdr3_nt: TGTGCCAGTAGTACCATCGCGAATACGCAGTATTTT; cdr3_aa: CASSTIANTQYF
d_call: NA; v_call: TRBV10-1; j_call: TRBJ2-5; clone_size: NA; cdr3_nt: TGCGCCAGCAGTGAGTCGACTCAGGGCCAGTACTTC; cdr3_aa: CASSESTQGQYF
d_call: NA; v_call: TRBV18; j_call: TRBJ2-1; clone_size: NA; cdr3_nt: TGTGCCAGCTCACAAGTAGCCCCAGGGGATGAGCAGTTCTTC; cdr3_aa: CASSQVAPGDEQFF
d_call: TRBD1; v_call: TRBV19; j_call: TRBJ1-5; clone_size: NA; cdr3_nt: TGTGCCAGTAGTGGGACAGGGGGTATTAATCAGCCCCAGCATTTT; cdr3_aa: CASSGTGGINQPQHF
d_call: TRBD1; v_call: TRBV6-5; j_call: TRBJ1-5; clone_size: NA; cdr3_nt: TGTGCCAGTCAGGGGGAGATGGGCAATCAGCCCCAGCATTTT; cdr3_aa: CASQGEMGNQPQHF
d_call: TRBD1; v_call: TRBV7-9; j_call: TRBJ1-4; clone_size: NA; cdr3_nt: TGTGCCAGTGGGACAGGGGGCCACCGAAATGAAAAACTGTTTTTT; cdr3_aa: CASGTGGHRNEKLFF
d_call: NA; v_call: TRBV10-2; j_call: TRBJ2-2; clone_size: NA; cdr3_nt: TGCGCCAGCAGTGAGTCGACTGGGAGCACCGGGGAGCTGTTTTTT; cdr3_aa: CASSESTGSTGELFF
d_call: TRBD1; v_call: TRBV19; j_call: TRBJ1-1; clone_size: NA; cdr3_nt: TGTGCCAGTAGCACAGGACAGGGGATGGACACTGAAGCTTTCTTT; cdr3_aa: CASSTGQGMDTEAFF
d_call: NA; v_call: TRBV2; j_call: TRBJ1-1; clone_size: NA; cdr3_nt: TGTGCCAGCAGGGGCGGGGATGGACGGATGAACACTGAAGCTTTCTTT; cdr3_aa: CASRGGDGRMNTEAFF
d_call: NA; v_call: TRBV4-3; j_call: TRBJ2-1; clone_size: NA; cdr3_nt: TGCGCCAGCAGCCAAGATCGAGAGGAGCAGTTCTTC; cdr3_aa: CASSQDREEQFF
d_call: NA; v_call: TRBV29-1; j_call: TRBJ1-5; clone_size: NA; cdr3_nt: TGCAGCGTTGGGCGGGACGACGATCAGCCCCAGCATTTT; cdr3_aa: CSVGRDDDQPQHF
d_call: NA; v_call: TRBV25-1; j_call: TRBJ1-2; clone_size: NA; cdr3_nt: TGTGCCAGCAGCCCTCAGGGGAATAACTATGGCTACACCTTC; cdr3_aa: CASSPQGNNYGYTF
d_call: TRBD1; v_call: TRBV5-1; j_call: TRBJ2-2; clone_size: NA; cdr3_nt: TGCGCCAGCAGCTTCGGGGACAGGGACACCGGGGAGCTGTTTTTT; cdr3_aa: CASSFGDRDTGELFF
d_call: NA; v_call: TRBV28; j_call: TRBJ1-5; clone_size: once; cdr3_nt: TGTGCCAGCAGTTTATCGTGGCCAAATCAGCCCCAGCATTTT; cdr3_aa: CASSLSWPNQPQHF
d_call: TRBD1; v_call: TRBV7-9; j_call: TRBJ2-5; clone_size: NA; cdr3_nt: TGTGCCAGCAGCTTAGGTGGCGGACAGGCCCTCCAAGAGACCCAGTACTTC; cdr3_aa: CASSLGGGQALQETQYF
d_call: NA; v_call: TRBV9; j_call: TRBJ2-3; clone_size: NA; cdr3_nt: TGTGCCAGCAGCGGGACAGTGCAACTCCGAGATACGCAGTATTTT; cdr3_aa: CASSGTVQLRDTQYF
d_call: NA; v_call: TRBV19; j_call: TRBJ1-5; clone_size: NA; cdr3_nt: TGTGCCAGTAGTGCCGACAGGACAAATCAGCCCCAGCATTTT; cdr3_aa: CASSADRTNQPQHF
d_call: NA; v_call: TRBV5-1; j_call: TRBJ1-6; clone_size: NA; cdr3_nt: TGCGCCAGCAGCTTGGCAGGCCCCTCCTATAATTCACCCCTCCACTTT; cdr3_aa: CASSLAGPSYNSPLHF
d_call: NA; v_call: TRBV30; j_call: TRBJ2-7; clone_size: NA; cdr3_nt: TGTGCCTGGAGTGGGGCAAGACAGCCACACCACAGCTCCTACGAGCAGTACTTC; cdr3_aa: CAWSGARQPHHSSYEQYF
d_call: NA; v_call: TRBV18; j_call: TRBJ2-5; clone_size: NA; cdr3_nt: TGTGCCAGCTCACGTGGAGAAGAGACCCAGTACTTC; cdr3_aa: CASSRGEETQYF
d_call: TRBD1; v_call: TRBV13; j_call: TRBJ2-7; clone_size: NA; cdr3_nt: TGTGCCAGCAGCCCAGAGGATGCGACAGGGATGGACGAGCAGTACTTC; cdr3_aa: CASSPEDATGMDEQYF